The TCR beta chain described here comes from a study of cytomegalovirus exposure and HLA in healthy donors. Only one count was recorded for this clone. In germline, CDR1 is SEHNR, CDR2 FQNEAQ (reference sequence). CDR3 length: 17 residues. V lost 5 bases, J lost 5 bases, and 16 bases stayed unmatched. Amplification used 60 Vbeta primers and 13 Jbeta primers. Assay used: immunoSEQ multiplex PCR; TCRdb lists only in-frame clones, some missing. The data contain some 200,000 clones, about 79% of them singletons. The V and J genes are TRBV7-9 and TRBJ1-2; 8 bases match TRBD1. The clonotype was recovered from a woman between 50 and 59 years old in good health and CMV-seronegative. Material for sequencing was PBMCs. CDR3 DNA sequence: TGTGCCAGCAGCCGATCTCAGTTATCAGGGACAGGATATGGCTACACCTTC. It is translated as CASSRSQLSGTGYGYTF.